This passage covers 30 T cell receptor beta chains from one sample sequenced in a study of shared clonotypes between healthy human individuals. The protocol was immunoSEQ multiplex PCR, while the TCRdb copy is restricted to in-frame clones and leaves out a portion. This table holds around 100,000 clones, around two thirds found once. Sequences were obtained from memory CD8+ T cells sorted from blood. Regarding subset: CD45RO+ cells pooled with CCR7-negative TemRA cells. Receptor source: a woman in her twenties or thirties in good health.

This clone was found once. This could be a read error, since a much larger clone is one nucleotide away. CDR3 bases: TGTGCCAGCAGCCCCGGGACAAACTACGAGCAGTACTTC. Residues: CASSPGTNYEQYF. V and J are TRBV5-6 and TRBJ2-7, with a weak D call TRBD1 (6 bases). V was cut by 4 bases and J by 3 bases, with 11 bases left in between. The length of the CDR3 is 13 residues. Germline V gene lookup returns CDR1 SGHDT and CDR2 YYEEEE.

The chain employs TRBV19 and TRBJ1-2, with TRBD1 identical over 8 bases. From germline, CDR1 is LNHDA and CDR2 SQIVND (reference sequence). This CDR3 is built from 13 residues. V was pared by 6 bases and J by 7 bases, with 7 bases of the junction left unmatched. CDR3 DNA sequence: TGTGCCAGTAGGTTCAGGGGGCTACCTGGCTACACCTTC. Amino acid sequence: CASRFRGLPGYTF.

In this sample, this clone turned up a few times. The chain combines TRBV25-1 with TRBJ2-1, with 10 bases matching TRBD2. CDR3 length: 16 residues. Germline CDR1 and CDR2: MGHDK and SYGVNS. Unmatched junction bases numbered 7, after V lost 1 base and J lost 7 bases. The CDR3 loop is CASSESAGGPLNEQFF. The CDR3 region has the DNA TGTGCCAGCAGTGAATCAGCGGGAGGGCCGTTGAATGAGCAGTTCTTC.

The CDR3 reads CASSPSRAGSGELFF. DNA for the CDR3: TGTGCCAGCAGCCCATCCCGGGCGGGCTCCGGGGAGCTGTTTTTT. This chain joins TRBV11-3 and TRBJ2-2; a possible D gene is TRBD2 (5 bases). The CDR3 totals 15 residues. Per the germline V gene, CDR1 is SGHNT and CDR2 is YENEEA. V dropped 5 bases and J dropped 6 bases, with 16 bases sitting between them.

This clone was seen a handful of times. CDR3 amino acids: CASSYEQGRYGYTF. CDR3 in DNA: TGTGCCAGCAGTTACGAACAGGGCCGATATGGCTACACCTTC. The J gene is TRBJ1-2, the V gene TRBV6-6, with D possibly being TRBD1 (6 bases). This CDR3 has 14 amino acids. Trimming cost V 2 bases and J 5 bases, with 12 bases left between them. Germline loops: CDR1 MNHNY, CDR2 SVGAGI (reference sequence).

The chain uses TRBV5-6 and TRBJ1-4, with D possibly being TRBD1 (5 bases). This CDR3 contains 16 residues. Trimming cost V 0 bases and J 3 bases, with 12 bases left between them. Germline loops: CDR1 SGHDT, CDR2 YYEEEE. CDR3 sequence: CASSLATGGANEKLFF. The CDR3 coding sequence is TGTGCCAGCAGCTTGGCAACAGGTGGAGCTAATGAAAAACTGTTTTTT.

Comments on this clone: A far larger clone is just one base off, so this is likely a read error. This chain links TRBV4-1 with TRBJ1-2, with D perhaps TRBD1 (5 bases). Germline V gives CDR1 MGHRA, CDR2 YSYEKL. This CDR3 comprises 13 residues. DNA for the CDR3: TGCGCCAGCCGTGGGGGGTTTGGCTATGACTACACCTTC. Translated, it gives CASRGGFGYDYTF.

The chain has TRBV27 and TRBJ2-5; 8 bases map to TRBD1. The tail of the sequence fits TRBJ2-7 better, so the J call may be wrong. This CDR3 has 14 amino acids. CDR1 and CDR2 from the germline V gene are MNHEY and SMNVEV (reference sequence). CDR3 sequence (DNA): TGTGCCAGCAGCTCAATGGACAGGGCTTACGAGCAGTACTTC. Encoded protein: CASSSMDRAYEQYF.

This clone occurred once. The chain employs TRBV4-1 and TRBJ1-5; D is ambiguous. The CDR3 covers 15 residues. Germline V gene sequence: CDR1 MGHRA, CDR2 YSYEKL. Trimming took 0 bases from V and 4 from J, leaving 10 bases between them. The CDR3 loop is CASSQDPYGNQPQHF. Written as DNA, the CDR3 is TGCGCCAGCAGCCAAGATCCATATGGGAATCAGCCCCAGCATTTT.

This clone was counted at least ten times. V usage is TRBV6-4 and J usage is TRBJ2-1; TRBD2 matches 8 bases. Germline-derived CDR1 and CDR2 are MRHNA and SNTAGT. CDR3 length: 15 residues. The V gene end was trimmed by 3 bases and the J gene end by 4 bases; junction bases not matched to a gene: 5. CDR3 protein: CASSEAAGAYNEQFF. Here the CDR3 DNA reads TGTGCCAGCAGTGAGGCAGCGGGAGCGTACAATGAGCAGTTCTTC.

This clone was seen only a few times. The J gene is TRBJ2-6, the V gene TRBV6-5, with a weak D call TRBD1 (5 bases). Trimming cost V 2 bases and J 0 bases, with 5 bases left between them. The length of the CDR3 is 15 residues. Germline CDR1 reads MNHEY; CDR2 reads SVGAGI. The CDR3 protein is CASSYRGSGANVLTF. The CDR3 DNA reads as TGTGCCAGCAGTTACAGGGGCTCTGGGGCCAACGTCCTGACTTTC.

The chain links TRBV5-6 to TRBJ2-5; 12 positions match TRBD2. The CDR3 length is 16 residues. Losses at the gene ends were 3 bases for V and 2 bases for J; bases not matched to a gene: 5. Germline V gene sequence: CDR1 SGHDT, CDR2 YYEEEE. CDR3 in amino acids: CASSWRTSGTQETQYF. For the CDR3, the DNA is TGTGCCAGCAGCTGGCGGACTAGCGGGACGCAAGAGACCCAGTACTTC.

J is TRBJ2-1 and V is TRBV13; TRBD2 agrees at 7 bases. The CDR3 totals 16 residues. The germline V gene encodes CDR1 PRHDT and CDR2 FYEKMQ (reference sequence). Unmatched junction bases numbered 7, after V lost 5 bases and J lost 0 bases. The CDR3 coding sequence is TGTGCCAGCAGCGGTAGCGGGTCGGACTCCTACAATGAGCAGTTCTTC. It specifies CASSGSGSDSYNEQFF.

The chain employs TRBV5-1 and TRBJ1-5; no clear D gene. This CDR3 spans 15 amino acids. CDR1 is SGHRS and CDR2 is YFSETQ in the germline V gene. The V end was cut by 4 bases, the J end by 1 base, with 12 bases between. The DNA of the CDR3 is TGCGCCAGCAGCCATCTGAGTGGGAGCAATCAGCCCCAGCATTTT. Encoded protein: CASSHLSGSNQPQHF. Looking up the rest from reference TRBV5-1 and TRBJ1-5 gives the full variable domain: KAGVTQTPRYLIKTRGQQVTLSCSPISGHRSVSWYQQTPGQGLQFLFEYFSETQRNKGNFPGRFSGRQFSNSRSEMNVSTLELGDSALYLCASSHLSGSNQPQHFGDGTRLSIL.

This chain joins TRBV10-3 and TRBJ2-2, with D tentatively TRBD2 (6 bases). Germline lookup yields CDR1 ENHRY and CDR2 SYGVKD. The length of the CDR3 is 14 residues. V gave up 7 bases and J gave up 2 bases, with 11 bases separating them. Here the CDR3 reads CAIMRGTNTGELFF. The CDR3 DNA reads TGTGCCATCATGCGCGGGACTAACACCGGGGAGCTGTTTTTT.

Relative to its sample, this clone is medium-sized. V gene TRBV29-1 combines with J gene TRBJ2-7; tentatively, D is TRBD1 (6 bases). V was clipped by 4 bases and J by 1 base, with 8 bases between them. This CDR3 comprises 12 residues. Germline values: CDR1 SQVTM, CDR2 ANQGSEA. CDR3: CSVGTASYEQYF. CDR3 DNA sequence: TGCAGCGTTGGGACAGCGTCCTACGAGCAGTACTTC.

Points on this clone: This likely stems from a read error, as it lies one base from a far larger clone. This chain joins TRBV27 and TRBJ1-2, with 7 bases aligning to TRBD1. The CDR3 covers 12 residues. Germline lookup yields CDR1 MNHEY and CDR2 SMNVEV (reference sequence). The CDR3 bases are TGTGCCAGCAGGGGACAGTACTATGGCTACGCCTTC. This codes for CASRGQYYGYAF.

CDR3 in amino acids: CASSDQRTAKVEQFF. CDR3 DNA: TGTGCCAGCAGTGATCAACGGACTGCCAAGGTTGAGCAGTTCTTC. This chain joins TRBV9 and TRBJ2-1, with D possibly matching TRBD2 (5 bases). Germline CDR1 is SGDLS and CDR2 is YYNGEE. V was trimmed by 5 bases and J by 9 bases, leaving 21 bases between them. The CDR3 spans 15 residues. Full variable domain (rest looked up from reference TRBV9 and TRBJ2-1): DSGVTQTPKHLITATGQRVTLRCSPRSGDLSVYWYQQSLDQGLQFLIQYYNGEERAKGNILERFSAQQFPDLHSELNLSSLELGDSALYFCASSDQRTAKVEQFFGPGTRLTVL.

The rearrangement uses TRBV19 and TRBJ2-5; D may match TRBD1 or TRBD2 (6 bases each). Germline V CDR1 and CDR2: LNHDA, SQIVND (reference sequence). The ends were cut back, 7 bases at V and 2 bases at J, with 17 bases in the middle. The CDR3 runs to 15 residues. In nucleotides, the CDR3 is TGTGCCAGTAAGGGGGGCGATCCTTTACAAGAGACCCAGTACTTC. This sequence encodes CASKGGDPLQETQYF.

The chain uses TRBV27 and TRBJ2-5; D remains ambiguous. V lost 5 bases and J lost 1, with 14 bases in between. CDR1 is MNHEY, CDR2 SMNVEV, per germline (reference sequence). The CDR3 totals 15 residues. This CDR3 reads CASSDLAQPQETQYF. The CDR3 DNA follows: TGTGCCAGCAGTGACCTTGCGCAGCCCCAAGAGACCCAGTACTTC.

The chain joins TRBV2 to TRBJ1-2; perhaps TRBD1 as D (6 bases). The germline V and J ends were trimmed by 1 base and 7 bases, with 10 bases remaining between them. The CDR3 contains 13 residues. Per the germline V gene, CDR1 is SNHLY and CDR2 is FYNNEI. The CDR3 sequence is CASSEEGGSGYTF. In DNA form, the CDR3 reads TGTGCCAGCAGTGAAGAAGGGGGAAGTGGCTACACCTTC.

This clone occurred a few times. The chain links TRBV11-3 to TRBJ2-1, with D hard to call. Germline V gives CDR1 SGHNT, CDR2 YENEEA. CDR3 size: 15 residues. V lost 4 bases to trimming and J lost 6 bases, with 16 bases between them. CDR3 sequence: CASSSRGEAFNEQFF. The CDR3 bases are TGTGCCAGCAGCTCCCGCGGCGAGGCTTTCAATGAGCAGTTCTTC.

Turning to this clone: A far more abundant clone sits one base away, making this likely a read error. This rearrangement joins TRBV4-1 to TRBJ2-7; TRBD1 matches 10 bases. CDR3 length: 15 amino acids. Germline loops: CDR1 MGHRA, CDR2 YSYEKL. The trim removed 3 bases at V and 8 bases at J, leaving 10 bases unmatched. The DNA of the CDR3 is TGCGCCAGCAGCCATGGACAGGGGGAGGGTTACAAGCAGTACTTC. Translated, it gives CASSHGQGEGYKQYF.

The rearrangement joins TRBV10-1 to TRBJ1-5; TRBD1 might be the D (6 bases). The V end lost 4 bases, the J end lost 3 bases, and 19 bases lay between the germline ends. This CDR3 comprises 17 residues. CDR1 WNHNN and CDR2 SYGVQD come from the germline V gene (reference sequence). CDR3 residues: CASSGGRRGGINQPQHF. The CDR3 DNA is TGCGCCAGCAGTGGGGGGCGAAGGGGAGGGATCAATCAGCCCCAGCATTTT.

This clone was observed a handful of times. J is TRBJ1-5 and V is TRBV25-1; maybe TRBD1 (5 bases). In germline, CDR1 is MGHDK, CDR2 SYGVNS. V lost 6 bases, J lost 3 bases, and 18 bases lay in between. CDR3 length: 16 amino acids. This chain's CDR3 is CASSPSRDSNNQPQHF. The CDR3 bases are TGTGCCAGCAGCCCAAGTCGAGACAGCAACAATCAGCCCCAGCATTTT.

The CDR3 nucleotides are TGTGCCAGCAGCTTAGTGGCTAGCGGGAACCATGAGCAGTTCTTC. Encoded protein: CASSLVASGNHEQFF. The chain combines TRBV13 with TRBJ2-1; TRBD2 agrees at 9 bases. Germline V lookup: CDR1 PRHDT, CDR2 FYEKMQ (reference sequence). The CDR3 has 15 residues. V lost 1 base to trimming and J lost 8 bases; unmatched junction nucleotides: 6. Looking up the rest from reference TRBV13 and TRBJ2-1 gives the full variable domain: AAGVIQSPRHLIKEKRETATLKCYPIPRHDTVYWYQQGPGQDPQFLISFYEKMQSDKGSIPDRFSAQQFSDYHSELNMSSLELGDSALYFCASSLVASGNHEQFFGPGTRLTVL.

The chain joins TRBV6-5 to TRBJ1-1; D unclear. Trimming removed 4 bases at V and 7 bases at J, with 7 bases between. The CDR3 totals 11 residues. The germline CDR1 and CDR2 sequences are MNHEY and SVGAGI. The CDR3 nucleotides are TGTGCCAGCAGTTTCTCGGGTGAAGCTTTCTTT. This encodes CASSFSGEAFF.

This clone was seen only a few times. Other DNA sequences in the sample encode the same CDR3. J is TRBJ2-7 and V is TRBV4-1, with D unresolved. This CDR3 region has 14 residues. CDR1 is MGHRA and CDR2 is YSYEKL in the germline V gene. Trimming shortened V by 0 bases and J by 3 bases, and 9 bases separated the two germline ends. The CDR3 bases are TGCGCCAGCAGCCAAGATCCAGGTAGCTACGAGCAGTACTTC. Protein sequence: CASSQDPGSYEQYF.

V gene TRBV7-8 combines with J gene TRBJ2-7; 9 bases are shared with TRBD2. Looked up from germline, CDR1 is SGHVS and CDR2 is FQNEAQ. The CDR3 is 14 amino acids. J was trimmed by 3 bases and V by 5 bases; bases with no gene match: 5. CDR3 sequence reads: CASSRSAGGYEQYF. CDR3 DNA sequence: TGTGCCAGCAGCCGATCAGCGGGAGGCTACGAGCAGTACTTC.

This chain connects TRBV7-2 to TRBJ2-5; TRBD2 matches 11 bases. The J call may be faulty, since TRBJ2-7 better matches the DNA end. Germline lookup yields CDR1 SGHTA and CDR2 FQGNSA. The CDR3 has 15 residues. The CDR3 here is CATKMTSGALNEQYF. The CDR3, as DNA: TGTGCCACCAAGATGACTAGCGGGGCCCTGAACGAGCAGTACTTC.